This T cell receptor (beta chain) was found in a study of cytomegalovirus exposure and HLA in healthy donors. This clone was seen more than once but under ten times. The PCR made use of 60 Vbeta and 13 Jbeta primers. This table comes from immunoSEQ multiplex PCR, and its TCRdb copy is limited to in-frame clones, with some not included. Here the sample spans tens of thousands of clones, about 63% being singletons. Germline CDR1 reads SGHRS; CDR2 reads YFSETQ. The germline V and J ends were trimmed by 2 bases and 4 bases, with 9 bases remaining between them. This CDR3 is built from 13 residues. Material for sequencing was PBMCs. The chain links TRBV5-1 to TRBJ1-2, with D perhaps matching TRBD1 (6 bases). This clonotype originated in a man aged 50-60 years in good health and CMV-seropositive. The CDR3 DNA reads as TGCGCCAGCAGCTTCGGGGGGGCCTATGGCTACACCTTC. Amino acid sequence: CASSFGGAYGYTF. The whole variable domain, filled in from reference TRBV5-1 and TRBJ1-2, reads KAGVTQTPRYLIKTRGQQVTLSCSPISGHRSVSWYQQTPGQGLQFLFEYFSETQRNKGNFPGRFSGRQFSNSRSEMNVSTLELGDSALYLCASSFGGAYGYTFGSGTRLTVV.